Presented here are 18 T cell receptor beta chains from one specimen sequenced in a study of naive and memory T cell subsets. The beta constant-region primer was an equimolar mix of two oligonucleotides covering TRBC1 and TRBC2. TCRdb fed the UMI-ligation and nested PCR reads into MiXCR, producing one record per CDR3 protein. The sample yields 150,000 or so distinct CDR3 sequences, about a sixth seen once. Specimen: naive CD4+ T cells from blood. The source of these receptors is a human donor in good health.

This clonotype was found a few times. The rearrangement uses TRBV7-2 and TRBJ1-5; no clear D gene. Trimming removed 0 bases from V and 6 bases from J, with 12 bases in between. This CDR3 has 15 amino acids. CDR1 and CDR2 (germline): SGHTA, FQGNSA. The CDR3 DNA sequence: TGTGCCAGCAGCTTAGCGTTCGCAGGTGGTCAGCCCCAGCATTTT. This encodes CASSLAFAGGQPQHF.

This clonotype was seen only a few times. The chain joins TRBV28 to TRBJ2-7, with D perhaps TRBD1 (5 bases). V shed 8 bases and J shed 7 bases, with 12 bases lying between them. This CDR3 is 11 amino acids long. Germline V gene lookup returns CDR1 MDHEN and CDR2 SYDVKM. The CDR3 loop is CASFSRAEQYF. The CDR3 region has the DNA TGTGCCAGCTTCTCCAGGGCGGAGCAGTACTTC.

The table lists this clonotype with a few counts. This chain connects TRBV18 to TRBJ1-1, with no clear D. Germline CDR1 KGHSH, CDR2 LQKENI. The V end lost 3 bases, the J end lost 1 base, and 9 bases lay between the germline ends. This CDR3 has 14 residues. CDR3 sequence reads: CASSPGRRNTEAFF. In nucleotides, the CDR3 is TGTGCCAGCTCACCCGGGCGGCGGAACACTGAAGCTTTCTTT.

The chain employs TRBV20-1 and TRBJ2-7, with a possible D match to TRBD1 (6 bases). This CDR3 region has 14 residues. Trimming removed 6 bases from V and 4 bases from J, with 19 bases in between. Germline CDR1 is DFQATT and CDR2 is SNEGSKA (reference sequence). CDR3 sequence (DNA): TGCAGTGCCTCAAAACGCCGGACAGATTACGAGCAGTACTTC. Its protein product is CSASKRRTDYEQYF.

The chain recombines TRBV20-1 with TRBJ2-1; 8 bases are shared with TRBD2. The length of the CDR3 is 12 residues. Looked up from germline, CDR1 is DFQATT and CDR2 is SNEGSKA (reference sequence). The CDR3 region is CSHSGNNNEQFF. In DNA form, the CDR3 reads TGCAGCCATAGCGGGAATAATAATGAGCAGTTCTTC.

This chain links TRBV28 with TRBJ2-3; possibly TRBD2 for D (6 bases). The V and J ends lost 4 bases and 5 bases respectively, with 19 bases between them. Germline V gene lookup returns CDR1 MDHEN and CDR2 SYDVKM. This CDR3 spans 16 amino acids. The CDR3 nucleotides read TGTGCCAGCAGTTCCCCCGCACGGAGGGACGGAGATACGCAGTATTTT. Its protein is CASSSPARRDGDTQYF.

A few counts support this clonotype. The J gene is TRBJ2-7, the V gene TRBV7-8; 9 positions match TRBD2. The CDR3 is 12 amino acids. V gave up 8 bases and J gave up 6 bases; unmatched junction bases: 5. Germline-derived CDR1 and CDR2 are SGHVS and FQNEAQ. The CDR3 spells CASEGLAGEQYF. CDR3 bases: TGTGCCAGCGAGGGACTAGCAGGCGAGCAGTACTTC.

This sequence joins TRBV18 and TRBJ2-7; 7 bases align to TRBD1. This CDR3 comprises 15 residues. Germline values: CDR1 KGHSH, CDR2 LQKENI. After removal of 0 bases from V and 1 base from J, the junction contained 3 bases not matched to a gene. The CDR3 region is CASSPPTTGSYEQYF. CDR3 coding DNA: TGTGCCAGCTCACCACCGACGACAGGGTCCTACGAGCAGTACTTC.

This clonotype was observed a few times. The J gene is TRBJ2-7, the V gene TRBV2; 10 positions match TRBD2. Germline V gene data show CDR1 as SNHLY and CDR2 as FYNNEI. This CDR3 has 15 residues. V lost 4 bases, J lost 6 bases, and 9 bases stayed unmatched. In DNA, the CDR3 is TGTGCCAGCAGTGGGGCCCTAGCGGGAGAAGGCGAGCAGTACTTC. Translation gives CASSGALAGEGEQYF.

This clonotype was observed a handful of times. The CDR3 protein is CASSSYQFQPQHF. The CDR3 DNA is TGTGCCAGCAGCTCTTACCAATTTCAGCCCCAGCATTTT. The V and J genes are TRBV7-2 and TRBJ1-5, with D unclear. The CDR3 length is 13 residues. V lost 4 bases and J lost 6, with 10 bases in between. Germline lookup yields CDR1 SGHTA and CDR2 FQGNSA.

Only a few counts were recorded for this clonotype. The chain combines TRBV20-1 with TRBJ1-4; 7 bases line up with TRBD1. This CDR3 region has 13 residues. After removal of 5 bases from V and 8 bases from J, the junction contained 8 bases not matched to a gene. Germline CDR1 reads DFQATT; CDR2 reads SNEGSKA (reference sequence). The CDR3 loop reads CSAELTGAEKLFF. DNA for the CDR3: TGCAGTGCTGAACTCACAGGGGCGGAAAAACTGTTTTTT.

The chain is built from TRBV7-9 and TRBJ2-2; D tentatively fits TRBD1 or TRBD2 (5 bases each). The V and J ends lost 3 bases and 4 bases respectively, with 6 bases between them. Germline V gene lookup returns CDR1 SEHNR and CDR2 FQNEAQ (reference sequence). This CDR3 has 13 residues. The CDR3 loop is CASSFGATGELFF. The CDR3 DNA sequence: TGTGCCAGCAGCTTCGGGGCCACCGGGGAGCTGTTTTTT.

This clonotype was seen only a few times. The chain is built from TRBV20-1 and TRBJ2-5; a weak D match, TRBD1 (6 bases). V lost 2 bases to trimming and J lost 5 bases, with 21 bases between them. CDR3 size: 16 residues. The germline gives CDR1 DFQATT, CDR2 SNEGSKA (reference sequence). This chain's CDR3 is CSARKSRGQTRETQYF. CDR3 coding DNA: TGCAGTGCTAGAAAAAGTAGGGGACAAACGCGGGAGACCCAGTACTTC.

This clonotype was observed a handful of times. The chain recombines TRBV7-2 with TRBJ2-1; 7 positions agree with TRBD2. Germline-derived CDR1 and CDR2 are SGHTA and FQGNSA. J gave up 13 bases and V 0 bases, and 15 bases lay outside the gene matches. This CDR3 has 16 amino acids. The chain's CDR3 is CASSLAVRASGGQQFF. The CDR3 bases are TGTGCCAGCAGCTTAGCGGTACGGGCTAGCGGAGGGCAACAGTTCTTC.

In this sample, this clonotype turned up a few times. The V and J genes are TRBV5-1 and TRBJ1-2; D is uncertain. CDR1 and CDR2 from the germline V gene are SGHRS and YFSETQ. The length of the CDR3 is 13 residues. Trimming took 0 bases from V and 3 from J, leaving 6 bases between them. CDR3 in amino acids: CASSLDGDYGYTF. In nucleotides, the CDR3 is TGCGCCAGCAGCTTGGACGGTGACTATGGCTACACCTTC.

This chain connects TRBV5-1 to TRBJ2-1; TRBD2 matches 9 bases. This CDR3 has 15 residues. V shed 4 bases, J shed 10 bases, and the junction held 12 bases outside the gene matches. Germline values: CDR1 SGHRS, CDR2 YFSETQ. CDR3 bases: TGCGCCAGCAGCGGTGGTGGCGGGAGGGCCCGCGAGCAGTTCTTC. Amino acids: CASSGGGGRAREQFF. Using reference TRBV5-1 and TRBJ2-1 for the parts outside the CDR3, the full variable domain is KAGVTQTPRYLIKTRGQQVTLSCSPISGHRSVSWYQQTPGQGLQFLFEYFSETQRNKGNFPGRFSGRQFSNSRSEMNVSTLELGDSALYLCASSGGGGRAREQFFGPGTRLTVL.

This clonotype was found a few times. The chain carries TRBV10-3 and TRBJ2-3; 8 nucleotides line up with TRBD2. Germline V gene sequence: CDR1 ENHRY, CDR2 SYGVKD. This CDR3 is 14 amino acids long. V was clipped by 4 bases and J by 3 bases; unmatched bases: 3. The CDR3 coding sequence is TGTGCCATCAGTGCGCCTAGCGGGACAGATACGCAGTATTTT. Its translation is CAISAPSGTDTQYF.

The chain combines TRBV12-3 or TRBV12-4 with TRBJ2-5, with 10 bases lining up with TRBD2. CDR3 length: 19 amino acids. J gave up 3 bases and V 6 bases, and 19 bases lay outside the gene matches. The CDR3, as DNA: TGTGCCAGCAGCCGGGCTTCAGGGACTAGCGACGCAAACAAAGAGACCCAGTACTTC. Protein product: CASSRASGTSDANKETQYF.